The clone carrying this TCR beta chain was counted a few times. The antigen remains unidentified. cDNA libraries of TCR beta carried unique molecular identifiers. Yield was some 500,000 cDNA molecules from approximately 0.91 to 9.4 million T cells. TCRdb ran MiXCR on the PCR reads and lists one entry per CDR3 protein. This table holds approximately 150,000 distinct CDR3 sequences, roughly 31% found once. The CDR3 consists of 13 residues. Per the germline V gene, CDR1 is MNHEY and CDR2 is SVGAGI. V was pared by 5 bases and J by 4 bases, with 11 bases between. The data were taken from a study of post-analysis software for immune sequencing data. Turning to the study itself: Clinical courses comprised relapsing-remitting, secondary progressive and progressive-relapsing multiple sclerosis.

General study findings and limits: Compared against controls, patients with multiple sclerosis displayed significantly lower normalized Chao1 diversity. Four or five TRBV segments, including TRBV5-6, TRBV5-1 and TRBV20-1, were more frequent in patients than controls.

This clonotype was obtained from a girl aged 5 to 17 with multiple sclerosis. This rearrangement joins TRBV6-5 to TRBJ1-1; D possibly corresponds to TRBD1 (5 bases). Sequencing was performed on blood. For the CDR3, the DNA is TGTGCCAGCAGTCTCATCCAGGGCACTGAAGCTTTCTTT. This codes for CASSLIQGTEAFF.